Following are 21 T cell receptor beta chains from one sample sequenced in a study of blood T cell repertoires in COVID-19. Using immunoSEQ multiplex PCR, the repertoire was profiled, and TCRdb retains in-frame clones only, with some absent. Here the sample spans about 130,000 clones, roughly 83% being singletons. Source material: peripheral blood. The source is an older woman with COVID-19, enrolled during active disease.

The V and J genes are TRBV2 and TRBJ1-2, with D unresolved. The V end lost 7 bases, the J end lost 8 bases, and 11 bases lay between the germline ends. This CDR3 region has 11 residues. CDR1 and CDR2 from the germline V gene are SNHLY and FYNNEI. CDR3 bases: TGTGCCAGCACCGACCCGAGGGGCTACACCTTC. It translates to CASTDPRGYTF.

CDR3 in amino acids: CASTQGAYNSPLHF. The DNA of the CDR3 is TGTGCCAGCACCCAGGGGGCGTATAATTCACCCCTCCACTTT. The chain combines TRBV6-5 with TRBJ1-6; 8 positions agree with TRBD1. Germline CDR1 is MNHEY and CDR2 is SVGAGI. The V segment lost 7 bases and the J segment 4 bases; nucleotides outside the gene matches: 3. CDR3 length: 14 residues.

The genes are TRBV6-5 and TRBJ2-5, with a tentative D call TRBD2 (7 bases). The V end was cut by 4 bases, the J end by 3 bases, with 15 bases between. The germline V gene has CDR1 MNHEY and CDR2 SVGAGI. The CDR3 is 15 amino acids. The CDR3 sequence is CASSWARGAKETQYF. The DNA of the CDR3 is TGTGCCAGCAGTTGGGCCCGGGGGGCGAAAGAGACCCAGTACTTC.

The chain employs TRBV14 and TRBJ2-5; TRBD2 matches 16 bases. Germline-derived CDR1 and CDR2 are SGHDN and FVKESK. V trimming: 5 bases; J trimming: 3 bases; junction bases outside the gene matches: 3. The CDR3 is 16 residues long. CDR3 nucleotide sequence: TGTGCCAGCAGCGCGGGACTAGCGGGGGGGAAAGAGACCCAGTACTTC. Translated: CASSAGLAGGKETQYF.

The rearrangement links TRBV9 to TRBJ2-7; D unclear. The CDR3 consists of 14 residues. Germline assignment: CDR1 SGDLS and CDR2 YYNGEE. The V end was cut by 0 bases, the J end by 3 bases, with 10 bases between. DNA for the CDR3: TGTGCCAGCAGCGTAGGGCCAGGAAGCTACGAGCAGTACTTC. It is translated as CASSVGPGSYEQYF.

The V gene is TRBV19, the J gene TRBJ1-3; D gene uncertain. Germline V gives CDR1 LNHDA, CDR2 SQIVND (reference sequence). Trimming removed 2 bases at V and 4 bases at J, with 6 bases between. The CDR3 is 13 residues long. CDR3 in amino acids: CASSITPGNTIYF. CDR3 nucleotide sequence: TGTGCCAGTAGTATAACTCCCGGAAACACCATATATTTT.

The chain joins TRBV6-5 to TRBJ1-5, with no clear D. The ends were cut back, 7 bases at V and 3 bases at J, with 13 bases in the middle. From germline, CDR1 is MNHEY and CDR2 SVGAGI. CDR3 length: 14 amino acids. CDR3: CASTKSTPNQPQHF. CDR3 nucleotides: TGTGCCAGCACCAAGAGCACCCCCAATCAGCCCCAGCATTTT.

V gene TRBV18 combines with J gene TRBJ1-2; 9 bases match TRBD1. There are 17 residues in the CDR3. The germline CDR1 and CDR2 sequences are KGHSH and LQKENI. The ends lost 1 base at V and 6 bases at J; junction bases unmatched: 12. Written as DNA, the CDR3 is TGTGCCAGCTCACCACGCGGGACAGGGCCCCCCACGGATGGCTACACCTTC. Translation: CASSPRGTGPPTDGYTF.

The rearrangement uses TRBV28 and TRBJ1-6; TRBD1 is a possible D gene (5 bases). The germline CDR1 and CDR2 sequences are MDHEN and SYDVKM. CDR3 length: 14 residues. V was cut by 7 bases and J by 8 bases, with 15 bases left in between. CDR3 residues: CASTYGGGYSPLHF. CDR3 nucleotide sequence: TGTGCCAGCACCTATGGCGGGGGATATTCACCCCTCCACTTT.

This clone was seen just once. This chain links TRBV4-2 with TRBJ1-3, with 11 bases that match TRBD1. CDR3 length: 17 amino acids. The germline V gene has CDR1 LGHNA and CDR2 YNFKEQ. V lost 3 bases and J lost 4; bases outside the gene matches: 8. CDR3 sequence: CASSQASGQGGGNTIYF. CDR3 coding DNA: TGTGCCAGCAGCCAGGCTTCGGGACAGGGGGGAGGAAACACCATATATTTT.

The chain couples TRBV7-2 to TRBJ1-2; a possible D gene is TRBD1 (6 bases). CDR1 and CDR2 from the germline V gene are SGHTA and FQGNSA. Trimming removed 1 base at V and 6 bases at J, with 9 bases between. This CDR3 spans 13 amino acids. CDR3 in amino acids: CASSLVAGDGYTF. For the CDR3, the DNA is TGTGCCAGCAGCTTAGTGGCAGGGGATGGCTACACCTTC.

This clone was recorded only once. The chain joins TRBV5-4 to TRBJ2-3; 14 nucleotides agree with TRBD2. Germline-derived CDR1 and CDR2 are SGHNT and YYREEE (reference sequence). After removal of 4 bases from V and 3 bases from J, the junction contained 4 bases not matched to a gene. CDR3 length equals 16 residues. The CDR3 here is CASSIRTSGGTDTQYF. The CDR3 nucleotides are TGTGCCAGCAGCATACGGACTAGCGGGGGGACAGATACGCAGTATTTT.

V usage is TRBV21-1 and J usage is TRBJ2-3; TRBD2, the table's D call, was not compared with the DNA. TRBV21-1 corresponds to a pseudogene. The CDR3 has 21 amino acids. The CDR3 reads CASIGRGLSGQPGRSTDTQYF. The CDR3 bases are TGTGCCAGCATAGGGCGAGGCTTAAGTGGACAGCCCGGGAGGAGCACAGATACGCAGTATTTT.

J is TRBJ2-7 and V is TRBV7-9, with unresolved D. CDR1 and CDR2 (germline): SEHNR, FQNEAQ (reference sequence). The CDR3 runs 12 residues. The V end was cut by 3 bases, the J end by 1 base, with 4 bases between. CDR3 region: CASSFSSYEQYF. The CDR3 DNA sequence: TGTGCCAGCAGCTTCAGTTCCTACGAGCAGTACTTC.

The V call is TRBV7-2, the J call TRBJ2-1; the match to TRBD2 covers 11 bases. V shed 7 bases, J shed 2 bases, and the junction held 7 bases outside the gene matches. CDR1 and CDR2 from the germline V gene are SGHTA and FQGNSA. This CDR3 is built from 16 residues. The CDR3 region is CASTLTSGATYNEQFF. Written as DNA, the CDR3 is TGTGCCAGCACCCTGACTAGCGGGGCGACCTACAATGAGCAGTTCTTC.

This chain links TRBV5-1 with TRBJ2-3, with 8 bases matching TRBD1. With V trimmed by 3 bases and J by 4 bases, 4 bases remained unmatched. Germline V gene sequence: CDR1 SGHRS, CDR2 YFSETQ. The CDR3 is 14 amino acids. CDR3 in DNA: TGCGCCAGCAGCTCTGGACAGGGCGCAGATACGCAGTATTTT. Protein: CASSSGQGADTQYF.

The genes are TRBV5-1 and TRBJ1-1; D is perhaps TRBD1 (5 bases). Trimming left V 1 base short and J 5 bases short, with 15 bases between. The CDR3 loop spans 15 amino acids. Germline V lookup: CDR1 SGHRS, CDR2 YFSETQ. The CDR3, as DNA: TGCGCCAGCAGCTTGAACCCCGGTGGGGGGACTGAAGCTTTCTTT. Its protein is CASSLNPGGGTEAFF. The entire variable domain, with the rest obtained from reference TRBV5-1 and TRBJ1-1, is as follows: KAGVTQTPRYLIKTRGQQVTLSCSPISGHRSVSWYQQTPGQGLQFLFEYFSETQRNKGNFPGRFSGRQFSNSRSEMNVSTLELGDSALYLCASSLNPGGGTEAFFGQGTRLTVV.

The table lists this clone with many counts. The sample holds other DNA sequences that translate to the same CDR3. The chain joins TRBV2 to TRBJ1-5; no definite D call. There are 14 residues in the CDR3. CDR1 SNHLY and CDR2 FYNNEI come from the germline V gene. V shed 5 bases and J shed 0 bases, with 8 bases lying between them. The CDR3 DNA follows: TGTGCCAGCAGTCCACAGTATAGCAATCAGCCCCAGCATTTT. The encoded protein is CASSPQYSNQPQHF.

J is TRBJ2-7 and V is TRBV7-6, with 8 bases aligning to TRBD2. From germline, CDR1 is SGHVS and CDR2 FNYEAQ. Trimming cost V 5 bases and J 6 bases; bases outside gene matches: 6. CDR3 size: 13 residues. For the CDR3, the DNA is TGTGCCAGCAGCCATACGGGGGGGTCCGAGCAGTACTTC. It translates to CASSHTGGSEQYF.

The chain couples TRBV2 to TRBJ2-2; D perhaps matches TRBD1 (5 bases). CDR3 length: 14 amino acids. Germline CDR1 is SNHLY and CDR2 is FYNNEI. Trimming shortened V by 6 bases and J by 5 bases, and 13 bases separated the two germline ends. CDR3 bases: TGTGCCAGCAGCCCCAGACGGACAACCGGGGAGCTGTTTTTT. It yields the protein CASSPRRTTGELFF. The full variable domain, its missing parts supplied by reference TRBV2 and TRBJ2-2, is EPEVTQTPSHQVTQMGQEVILRCVPISNHLYFYWYRQILGQKVEFLVSFYNNEISEKSEIFDDQFSVERPDGSNFTLKIRSTKLEDSAMYFCASSPRRTTGELFFGEGSRLTVL.

This clone was seen more than once but under ten times. The same CDR3 is also encoded by other DNA sequences in this sample. The chain joins TRBV5-1 to TRBJ2-7, with 7 nucleotides matching TRBD1. Germline trimming cut 0 bases from V and 3 bases from J; bases unmatched to any gene: 0. CDR1 and CDR2 (germline): SGHRS, YFSETQ. The CDR3 totals 13 residues. The CDR3 nucleotides read TGCGCCAGCAGCTTGGACAGGGGCTACGAGCAGTACTTC. Amino acid sequence: CASSLDRGYEQYF.